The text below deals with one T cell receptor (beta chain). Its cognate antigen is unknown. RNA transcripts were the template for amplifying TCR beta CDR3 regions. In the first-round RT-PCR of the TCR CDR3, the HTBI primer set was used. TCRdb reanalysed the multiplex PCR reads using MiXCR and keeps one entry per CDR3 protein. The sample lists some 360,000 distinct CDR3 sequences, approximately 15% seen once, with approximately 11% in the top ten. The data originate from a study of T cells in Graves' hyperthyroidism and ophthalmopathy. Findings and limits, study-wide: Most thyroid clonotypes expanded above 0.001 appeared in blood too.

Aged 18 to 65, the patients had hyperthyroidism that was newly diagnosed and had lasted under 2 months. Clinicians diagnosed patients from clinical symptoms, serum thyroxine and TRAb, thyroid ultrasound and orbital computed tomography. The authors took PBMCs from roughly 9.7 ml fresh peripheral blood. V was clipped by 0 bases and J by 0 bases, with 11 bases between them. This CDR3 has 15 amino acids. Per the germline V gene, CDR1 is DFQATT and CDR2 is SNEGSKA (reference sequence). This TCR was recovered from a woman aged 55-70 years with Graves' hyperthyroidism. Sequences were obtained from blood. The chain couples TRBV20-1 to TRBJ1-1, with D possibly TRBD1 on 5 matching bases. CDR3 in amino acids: CSARDPKTVNTEAFF. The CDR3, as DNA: TGCAGTGCTAGAGATCCTAAGACAGTGAACACTGAAGCTTTCTTT.